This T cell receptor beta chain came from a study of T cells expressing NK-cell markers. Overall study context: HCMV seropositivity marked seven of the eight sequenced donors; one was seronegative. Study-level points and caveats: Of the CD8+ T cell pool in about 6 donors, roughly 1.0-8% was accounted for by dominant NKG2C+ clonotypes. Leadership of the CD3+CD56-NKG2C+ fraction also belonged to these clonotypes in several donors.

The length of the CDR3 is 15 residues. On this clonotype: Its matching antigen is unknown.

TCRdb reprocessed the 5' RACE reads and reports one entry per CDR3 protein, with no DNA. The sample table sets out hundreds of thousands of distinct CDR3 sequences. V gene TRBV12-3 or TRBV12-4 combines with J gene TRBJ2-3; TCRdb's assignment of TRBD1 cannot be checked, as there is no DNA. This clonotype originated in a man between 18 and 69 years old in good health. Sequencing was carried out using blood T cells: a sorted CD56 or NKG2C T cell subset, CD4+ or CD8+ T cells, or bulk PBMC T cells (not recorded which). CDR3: CASSFGGKGTDTQYF.